Listed here are 7 T cell receptor beta chains from one sample, sequenced in a study of identical twins. TCRdb redid the calling of the 5' RACE reads with MiXCR, one entry per CDR3 protein. The sample has roughly 720,000 distinct CDR3 sequences, roughly 18% seen once. These same records also appear under a second study, on T cells expressing NK-cell markers.

The sequencing sample was made of PBMCs. The receptors stem from a woman under 30 in good health.

The V call is TRBV7-2, the J call TRBJ2-7; TRBD1 matches 8 bases. V was pared by 5 bases and J by 6 bases, with 3 bases of the junction left unmatched. CDR1 is SGHTA, CDR2 FQGNSA, per germline. The CDR3 contains 12 residues. The CDR3 bases are TGTGCCAGCAGCGCCACAGGGGGCGAGCAGTACTTC. It encodes CASSATGGEQYF. The variable domain in full, completed from reference TRBV7-2 and TRBJ2-7, reads GAGVSQSPSNKVTEKGKDVELRCDPISGHTALYWYRQSLGQGLEFLIYFQGNSAPDKSGLPSDRFSAERTGGSVSTLTIQRTQQEDSAVYLCASSATGGEQYFGPGTRLTVT.

This sequence joins TRBV20-1 and TRBJ2-3, with a weak D call TRBD2 (6 bases). The V gene's germline CDR1 is DFQATT and CDR2 SNEGSKA (reference sequence). V gave up 3 bases and J gave up 6 bases, with 22 bases separating them. The CDR3 contains 16 residues. The CDR3 DNA is TGCAGTGCTAGCCCCGAGGTAGCGGCTTTCGGGGATACGCAGTATTTT. Protein: CSASPEVAAFGDTQYF.

The chain carries TRBV5-1 and TRBJ2-5; either TRBD1 or TRBD2 may supply D (6 bases each). Germline V CDR1 and CDR2: SGHRS, YFSETQ. The CDR3 runs to 16 residues. V shed 3 bases and J shed 5 bases, with 20 bases lying between them. CDR3 region: CASSWRGDSLSETQYF. CDR3 nucleotides: TGCGCCAGCAGCTGGAGGGGGGACTCACTGTCGGAGACCCAGTACTTC.

This clonotype was observed a handful of times. The genes are TRBV6-1 and TRBJ1-2, with a weak D call TRBD1 (6 bases). The CDR3 spans 13 residues. Germline CDR1 is MNHNS and CDR2 is SASEGT. The V end lost 8 bases, the J end lost 7 bases, and 17 bases lay between the germline ends. CDR3 DNA: TGTGCCAGCCTGGGCCTGGGGGGGGCTGGCTACACCTTC. It specifies CASLGLGGAGYTF.

This chain joins TRBV4-1 and TRBJ1-1; D is unresolved. Germline CDR1 MGHRA, CDR2 YSYEKL. V shed 1 base and J shed 1 base, with 13 bases lying between them. The CDR3 spans 16 residues. In DNA form, the CDR3 reads TGCGCCAGCAGCCAAGCGATCGGGGATCCGAACACTGAAGCTTTCTTT. As protein: CASSQAIGDPNTEAFF.

The table lists this clonotype with a count of one. CDR3 nucleotides: TGTGCCAGCAGCGTGGGGCAGGCCTTTTCCTACGAGCAGTACTTC. Translation: CASSVGQAFSYEQYF. V and J are TRBV9 and TRBJ2-7, with D possibly TRBD1 on 5 matching bases. V was clipped by 2 bases and J by 1 base, with 13 bases between them. The CDR3 spans 15 residues. Germline CDR1 reads SGDLS; CDR2 reads YYNGEE.

This clonotype was detected only once. V is TRBV11-3 and J is TRBJ2-3, with D uncertain. This CDR3 is built from 15 residues. The germline V and J ends were trimmed by 2 bases and 2 bases, with 11 bases remaining between them. The germline V gene has CDR1 SGHNT and CDR2 YENEEA. The CDR3, as DNA: TGTGCCAGCAGCTTATCAGGTAGCCCCACAGATACGCAGTATTTT. Residues: CASSLSGSPTDTQYF.